Included here is one TCR beta chain sequence, with context. What it binds is not known. The sample belongs to a study of T-cell reconstitution after alpha-beta-depleted transplantation in children. Notes on the study in general: From newly produced T cells came most of the T-cell counts and diversity one year after transplant. Surviving recipient T cells and intrathymic progenitors accounted for some patients' high TCRbeta diversity at day 60.

Unique molecular identifiers were incorporated into the prepared TCRbeta library. TCRdb reprocessed the PCR reads with MiXCR, giving one entry per CDR3 protein. Among hundreds of thousands of distinct CDR3 sequences listed, approximately 13% were seen once. Trimming at V came to 3 bases and at J to 3 bases, leaving 13 bases not matched to a gene. There are 18 residues in the CDR3. The germline gives CDR1 GTSNPN, CDR2 SVGIG (reference sequence). This TCR came from a male patient younger than 18 who had a stem cell transplant for acute myeloid leukemia, so the T cells may come from the graft donor. This chain connects TRBV30 to TRBJ2-7, with TRBD2 matching over 14 bases. Material: PBMCs, mostly from graft donor cells, obtained 360 days after TCRalphabeta/CD19-depleted stem cell transplant. This CDR3 is CAWSADAGLAGVSYEQYF. The CDR3 coding sequence is TGTGCCTGGAGCGCCGATGCGGGACTAGCGGGAGTAAGCTACGAGCAGTACTTC.